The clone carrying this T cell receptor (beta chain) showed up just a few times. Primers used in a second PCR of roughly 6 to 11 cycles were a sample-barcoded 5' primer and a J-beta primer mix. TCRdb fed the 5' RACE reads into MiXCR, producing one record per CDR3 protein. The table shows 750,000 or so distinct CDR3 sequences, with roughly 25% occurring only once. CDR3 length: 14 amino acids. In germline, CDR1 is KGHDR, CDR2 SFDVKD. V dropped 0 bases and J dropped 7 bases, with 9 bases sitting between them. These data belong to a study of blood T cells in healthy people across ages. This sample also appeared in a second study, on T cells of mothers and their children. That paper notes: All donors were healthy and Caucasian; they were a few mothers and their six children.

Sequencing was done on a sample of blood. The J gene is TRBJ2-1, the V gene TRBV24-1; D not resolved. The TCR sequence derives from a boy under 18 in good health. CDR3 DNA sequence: TGTGCCACCAGTGATTTGACCAGTGTGAATGAGCAGTTCTTC. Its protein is CATSDLTSVNEQFF.